At least ten counts were recorded for the clone carrying this T cell receptor (beta chain). Its antigen is as yet unknown. This entry belongs to a study of Graves' ophthalmopathy and Graves' hyperthyroidism. Beta-chain TCR CDR3 regions were amplified from RNA transcripts. HTBI primers served in a first-round RT-PCR, which a second-round multiplex PCR followed. In TCRdb, the multiplex PCR reads were re-called with MiXCR into one record per CDR3 protein. This repertoire shows roughly 350,000 distinct CDR3 sequences, 15% to 20% found once; its top ten account for roughly 2.3%. The length of the CDR3 is 13 residues. Germline CDR1 LNHDA, CDR2 SQIVND (reference sequence). The V gene end was trimmed by 3 bases and the J gene end by 7 bases; junction bases not matched to a gene: 5. Study-wide points: The model predicted ophthalmopathy progression with over 60% sensitivity and around 74% specificity.

The source material was peripheral blood. The origin of this receptor is an adult woman with stable Graves' hyperthyroidism. The chain joins TRBV19 to TRBJ1-1, with 7 bases that match TRBD1. The CDR3 DNA reads TGTGCCAGTAGTATTAAGGGGGCTAATGAAGCTTTCTTT. Amino acid sequence: CASSIKGANEAFF.